This entry lists 2 T cell receptor beta chains sequenced from one sample in a study of T cell responses to AZD1222 COVID-19 vaccine. Profiled with immunoSEQ multiplex PCR; TCRdb holds only in-frame clones, not every one. The sample includes 95,000 to 150,000 clones, approximately 90% of them seen just once. This specimen was peripheral blood, taken on day 0 of AZD1222 vaccination. The receptors here all came from an adult in good health.

V usage is TRBV7-9 and J usage is TRBJ1-2; D uncertain. Germline CDR1 SEHNR, CDR2 FQNEAQ (reference sequence). Trimming cost V 1 base and J 4 bases, with 7 bases left between them. The CDR3 totals 13 residues. The CDR3 protein is CASSLETVYGYTF. DNA of the CDR3: TGTGCCAGCAGCTTAGAGACGGTCTATGGCTACACCTTC.

The chain has TRBV30 and TRBJ2-1; D is undetermined. The V gene lost 1 base and the J gene lost 2 bases, with 18 bases spanning the gap. The CDR3 is made up of 17 amino acids. Germline V CDR1 and CDR2: GTSNPN, SVGIG (reference sequence). The CDR3 spells CAWSGVPRRPTYNEQFF. CDR3 DNA sequence: TGTGCCTGGAGTGGGGTCCCCCGGCGCCCCACCTACAATGAGCAGTTCTTC.